This passage covers 24 T cell receptor beta chains from one sample sequenced in a study of blood T cell repertoires in COVID-19. Only in-frame clones appear in the TCRdb table, and some are missing; sequencing was by immunoSEQ multiplex PCR. The table records approximately 90,000 clones, over 75% of them present only once. Material: peripheral blood. All receptors derive from a man aged 60-69 years with acute or convalescent COVID-19.

The V call is TRBV5-1, the J call TRBJ1-1; TRBD1 matches at 7 bases. In germline, CDR1 is SGHRS, CDR2 YFSETQ. The CDR3 covers 16 residues. After removal of 4 bases from V and 1 base from J, the junction contained 10 bases not matched to a gene. The CDR3 DNA is TGCGCCAGCAGCCTCTCAACGGGACAGCCGAACACTGAAGCTTTCTTT. Translated, it gives CASSLSTGQPNTEAFF.

The gene calls are TRBV7-6 and TRBJ2-7; D gene ambiguous. The ends were cut back, 2 bases at V and 3 bases at J, with 14 bases in the middle. CDR3 length: 15 amino acids. The germline CDR1 and CDR2 sequences are SGHVS and FNYEAQ. This chain's CDR3 is CASSLQSQANYEQYF. The CDR3 DNA reads TGTGCCAGCAGCTTACAATCGCAGGCAAACTACGAGCAGTACTTC.

The chain carries TRBV28 and TRBJ2-3, with D unclear. The germline V gene encodes CDR1 MDHEN and CDR2 SYDVKM. V shed 6 bases and J shed 4 bases, with 8 bases lying between them. This CDR3 is built from 12 residues. This CDR3 is CASSLYPDTQYF. CDR3 nucleotides: TGTGCCAGCAGCCTTTATCCAGATACGCAGTATTTT.

The chain is built from TRBV6-1 and TRBJ1-3; D possibly corresponds to TRBD1 (5 bases). Trimming removed 3 bases from V and 2 bases from J, with 11 bases in between. The CDR3 extends over 15 amino acids. CDR1 and CDR2 (germline): MNHNS, SASEGT. CDR3 sequence reads: CASSDQGITGNTIYF. The CDR3 DNA is TGTGCCAGCAGTGATCAGGGAATAACTGGAAACACCATATATTTT.

The chain recombines TRBV30 with TRBJ2-7, with D possibly matching TRBD1 (5 bases). V gave up 0 bases and J gave up 12 bases, with 15 bases separating them. Germline assignment: CDR1 GTSNPN and CDR2 SVGIG (reference sequence). The CDR3 sequence is 12 residues long. CDR3 bases: TGTGCCTGGAGTGTAGGGTCCAGGGATTTGTACTTC. Protein: CAWSVGSRDLYF.

The gene calls are TRBV19 and TRBJ2-3; 13 bases agree with TRBD2. CDR1 LNHDA and CDR2 SQIVND come from the germline V gene (reference sequence). The CDR3 extends over 16 amino acids. With 1 base clipped from V and 4 bases from J, the junction kept 2 bases outside the gene matches. The CDR3 nucleotides read TGTGCCAGTAGTATAGGGACTAGCGGGAGACCAGATACGCAGTATTTT. It encodes CASSIGTSGRPDTQYF.

The chain employs TRBV5-4 and TRBJ2-5; possible D gene TRBD2, 5 bases. The germline V gene encodes CDR1 SGHNT and CDR2 YYREEE (reference sequence). Trimming removed 0 bases at V and 1 base at J, with 10 bases between. The CDR3 has 15 residues. This CDR3 reads CASSLALGVQETQYF. In nucleotides, the CDR3 is TGTGCCAGCAGCTTGGCCCTGGGAGTCCAAGAGACCCAGTACTTC.

The V gene is TRBV25-1, the J gene TRBJ1-5, with 9 bases matching TRBD1. Unmatched junction bases numbered 8, after V lost 10 bases and J lost 4 bases. The CDR3 totals 14 residues. Germline-derived CDR1 and CDR2 are MGHDK and SYGVNS. CDR3 sequence: CATRGQGDNQPQHF. The CDR3 DNA reads TGTGCCACCCGGGGACAGGGTGATAATCAGCCCCAGCATTTT. The full variable domain, rest sourced from reference TRBV25-1 and TRBJ1-5, is EADIYQTPRYLVIGTGKKITLECSQTMGHDKMYWYQQDPGMELHLIHYSYGVNSTEKGDLSSESTVSRIRTEHFPLTLESARPSHTSQYLCATRGQGDNQPQHFGDGTRLSIL.

This chain uses TRBV18 with TRBJ2-7; TRBD1 might be the D (6 bases). Per the germline V gene, CDR1 is KGHSH and CDR2 is LQKENI. V was cut by 8 bases and J by 5 bases, with 16 bases left in between. The CDR3 is made up of 13 amino acids. In DNA form, the CDR3 reads TGTGCCAGCGGTTCGTCAGGGGTCAACGAGCAGTACTTC. It translates to CASGSSGVNEQYF.

The V and J genes are TRBV11-3 and TRBJ1-2; possibly TRBD1 for D (6 bases). V shed 5 bases and J shed 2 bases, with 15 bases lying between them. This CDR3 comprises 15 residues. Per the germline V gene, CDR1 is SGHNT and CDR2 is YENEEA. The CDR3, as DNA: TGTGCCAGCAGCCTAACGGGGGGCGGGAACTATGGCTACACCTTC. Encoded protein: CASSLTGGGNYGYTF.

The chain couples TRBV19 to TRBJ2-7; D remains unclear. With 3 bases removed from V and 2 bases from J, the gap between germline ends came to 8 bases. Germline V CDR1 and CDR2: LNHDA, SQIVND (reference sequence). This CDR3 has 13 residues. CDR3 nucleotides: TGTGCCAGTAGTATGAGTATTCCCTACGAGCAGTACTTC. Translated, it gives CASSMSIPYEQYF.

This clone was seen more than once but under ten times. V is TRBV7-9 and J is TRBJ2-7; 7 bases match TRBD1. The trim removed 5 bases at V and 5 bases at J, leaving 9 bases unmatched. The CDR3 extends over 14 amino acids. Germline values: CDR1 SEHNR, CDR2 FQNEAQ (reference sequence). For the CDR3, the DNA is TGTGCCAGCAGCCTACGGCGACAGGGCCACGAGCAGTACTTC. It specifies CASSLRRQGHEQYF.

In nucleotides, the CDR3 is TGTGCCAGCAGCTCAGGAGTAGGGGTAGGGTATTACGAGCAGTACTTC. Translated, it gives CASSSGVGVGYYEQYF. The gene calls are TRBV2 and TRBJ2-7, with D perhaps TRBD1 (5 bases). CDR1 is SNHLY, CDR2 FYNNEI, per germline. The CDR3 covers 16 residues. V was trimmed by 6 bases and J by 4 bases, leaving 22 bases between them.

V gene TRBV19 combines with J gene TRBJ1-5; 10 bases line up with TRBD1. The germline V gene has CDR1 LNHDA and CDR2 SQIVND (reference sequence). The CDR3 has 16 amino acids. J lost 6 bases, V lost 5 bases, and 10 bases had no gene match. Written as DNA, the CDR3 is TGTGCCAGTAGTGCCCCCGACAGGGGGCGAGTTCAGCCCCAGCATTTT. It codes for CASSAPDRGRVQPQHF.

This sequence joins TRBV20-1 and TRBJ2-1, with 7 bases identical to TRBD1. CDR1 and CDR2 from the germline V gene are DFQATT and SNEGSKA (reference sequence). The length of the CDR3 is 11 residues. Trimming at V came to 5 bases and at J to 13 bases, leaving 8 bases not matched to a gene. Here the CDR3 reads CSAPRDRIQFF. DNA of the CDR3: TGCAGTGCTCCTCGGGACAGAATACAGTTCTTC.

This clone was seen once. The chain is built from TRBV24-1 and TRBJ1-5; no firm D call. The CDR3 is 16 residues long. Germline assignment: CDR1 KGHDR and CDR2 SFDVKD. V was trimmed by 0 bases and J by 5 bases, leaving 13 bases between them. Here the CDR3 DNA reads TGTGCCACCAGTGATTTGAGGACGGAGGATGATCAGCCCCAGCATTTT. It codes for CATSDLRTEDDQPQHF.

This rearrangement joins TRBV3-1 (or the pseudogene TRBV3-2) to TRBJ2-7; 9 bases are a match to TRBD2. Germline V gene data show CDR1 as LGHDT and CDR2 as YNNKEL (reference sequence). With 3 bases clipped from V and 0 bases from J, the junction kept 6 bases outside the gene matches. The CDR3 length is 16 residues. The chain's CDR3 is CASSQGAGGLSYEQYF. The CDR3, as DNA: TGTGCCAGCAGCCAGGGAGCGGGGGGTCTCTCCTACGAGCAGTACTTC.

This rearrangement joins TRBV5-4 to TRBJ2-5; D may be TRBD2 (6 bases). This CDR3 has 15 amino acids. V gave up 4 bases and J gave up 5 bases, with 18 bases separating them. The germline V gene has CDR1 SGHNT and CDR2 YYREEE (reference sequence). The CDR3 coding sequence is TGTGCCAGCAGCCCTCTGGCGGGGTTCGGGGAGACCCAGTACTTC. Translated: CASSPLAGFGETQYF.

This clone occurred a few times. This rearrangement joins TRBV11-1 to TRBJ2-1, with a weak D call TRBD2 (6 bases). This CDR3 has 15 amino acids. Germline CDR1 and CDR2: SGHAT and FQDESV (reference sequence). Trimming removed 1 base at V and 7 bases at J, with 14 bases between. CDR3 in amino acids: CASSLGLAFYNEQFF. DNA of the CDR3: TGTGCCAGCAGCTTAGGCCTAGCGTTTTATAATGAGCAGTTCTTC.

The gene calls are TRBV7-9 and TRBJ1-1; tentatively, D is TRBD1 (6 bases). Between the trimmed V and J ends, which lost 5 bases and 5 bases, there was a span of 18 bases. The CDR3 is made up of 15 amino acids. CDR1 SEHNR and CDR2 FQNEAQ come from the germline V gene (reference sequence). The CDR3 DNA follows: TGTGCCAGCAGCACGATGGGGTTGAGGGGGACTGAAGCTTTCTTT. Protein: CASSTMGLRGTEAFF.

The chain joins TRBV10-3 to TRBJ2-7; D remains unclear. CDR1 is ENHRY, CDR2 SYGVKD, per germline. V was pared by 2 bases and J by 3 bases, with 5 bases between. This CDR3 comprises 12 residues. CDR3 sequence reads: CAISERLYEQYF. The CDR3 coding sequence is TGTGCCATCAGTGAGAGACTCTACGAGCAGTACTTC.

The rearrangement links TRBV30 to TRBJ1-1; D perhaps matches TRBD1 (6 bases). From germline, CDR1 is GTSNPN and CDR2 SVGIG (reference sequence). V lost 0 bases and J 1 base, leaving 12 bases between the germline ends. This CDR3 comprises 15 residues. CDR3 DNA: TGTGCCTGGAGTGTCCCCCCAGGGGAGAACACTGAAGCTTTCTTT. It translates to CAWSVPPGENTEAFF.

The chain has TRBV6-5 and TRBJ1-1; D remains unclear. Deletions cut 2 bases from V and 11 bases from J, with 15 bases between. The CDR3 spans 13 residues. Germline V gene sequence: CDR1 MNHEY, CDR2 SVGAGI. CDR3 DNA: TGTGCCAGCAGTTACGACGGAGTTCGGTTTGCTTTCTTT. Residues: CASSYDGVRFAFF.

The rearrangement uses TRBV24-1 and TRBJ2-2; 13 nucleotides match TRBD2. Germline-derived CDR1 and CDR2 are KGHDR and SFDVKD. The CDR3 has 19 amino acids. Unmatched junction bases numbered 4, after V lost 1 base and J lost 0 bases. The CDR3 DNA is TGTGCCACCAGTGATTTTGGACTAGCGGGGGACCCGAACACCGGGGAGCTGTTTTTT. Protein: CATSDFGLAGDPNTGELFF.